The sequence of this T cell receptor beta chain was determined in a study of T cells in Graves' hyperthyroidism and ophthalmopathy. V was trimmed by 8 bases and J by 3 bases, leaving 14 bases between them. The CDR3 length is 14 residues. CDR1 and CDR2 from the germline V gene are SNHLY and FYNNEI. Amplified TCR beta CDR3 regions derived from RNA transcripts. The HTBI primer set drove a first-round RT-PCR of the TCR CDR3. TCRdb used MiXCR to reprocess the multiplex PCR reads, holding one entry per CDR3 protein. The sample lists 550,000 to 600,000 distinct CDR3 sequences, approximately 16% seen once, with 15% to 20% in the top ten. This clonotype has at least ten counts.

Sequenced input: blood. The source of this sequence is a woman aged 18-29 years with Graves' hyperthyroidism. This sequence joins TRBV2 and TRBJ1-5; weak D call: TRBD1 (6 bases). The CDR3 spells CASGGGALNQPQHF. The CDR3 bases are TGTGCCAGCGGGGGGGGGGCCCTCAATCAGCCCCAGCATTTT.